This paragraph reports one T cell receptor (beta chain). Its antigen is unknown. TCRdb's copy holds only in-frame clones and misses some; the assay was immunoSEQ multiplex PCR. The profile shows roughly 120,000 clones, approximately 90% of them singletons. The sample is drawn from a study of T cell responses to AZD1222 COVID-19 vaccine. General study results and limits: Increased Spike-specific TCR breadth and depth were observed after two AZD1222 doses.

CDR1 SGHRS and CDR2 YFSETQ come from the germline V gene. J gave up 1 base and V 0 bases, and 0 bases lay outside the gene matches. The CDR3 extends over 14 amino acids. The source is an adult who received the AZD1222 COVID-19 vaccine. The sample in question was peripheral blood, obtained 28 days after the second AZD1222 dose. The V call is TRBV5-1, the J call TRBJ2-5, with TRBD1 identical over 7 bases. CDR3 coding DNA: TGCGCCAGCAGCTTGGCAGGGGGCCAAGAGACCCAGTACTTC. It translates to CASSLAGGQETQYF.